The text below deals with one T cell receptor (beta chain). Its antigen is not identified. This sample is drawn from a study of cytomegalovirus exposure and HLA in healthy donors. Whole-study findings and limits: A later analysis revealed that TCR association rates differed between HLA loci, peaking at DRB1 and bottoming out at HLA-C. Sequencing had likely introduced a cluster of highly shared sequence variants as an artifact. Published work reported that the classifier diagnosed cytomegalovirus status with high specificity and sensitivity.

PCR used 60 Vbeta primers and 13 Jbeta primers. TCRdb keeps only in-frame clones here, not all; method: immunoSEQ multiplex PCR. The sample lists 100,000 or so clones, around 74% occurring once. CDR1 and CDR2 (germline): MNHNS, SASEGT. Trimming at V came to 6 bases and at J to 7 bases, leaving 9 bases not matched to a gene. This CDR3 contains 15 residues. The sequence was collected from a woman between 40 and 50 years old in good health and CMV-seronegative. The chain is built from TRBV6-1 and TRBJ2-7, with 13 bases lining up with TRBD2. Sequencing input: PBMCs. The CDR3 nucleotides are TGTGCCAGCAGCGAAACCGGACTAGCGGGAGTAGAGCAGTACTTC. Its protein product is CASSETGLAGVEQYF.